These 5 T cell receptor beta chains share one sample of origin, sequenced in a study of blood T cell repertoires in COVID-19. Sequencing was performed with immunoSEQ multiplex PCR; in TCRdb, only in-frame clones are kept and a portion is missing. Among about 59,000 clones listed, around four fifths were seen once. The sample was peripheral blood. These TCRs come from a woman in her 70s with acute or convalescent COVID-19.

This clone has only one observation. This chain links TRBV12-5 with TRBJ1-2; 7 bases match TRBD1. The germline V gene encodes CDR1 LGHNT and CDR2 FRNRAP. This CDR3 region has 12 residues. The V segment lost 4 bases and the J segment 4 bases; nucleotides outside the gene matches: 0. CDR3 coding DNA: TGTGCTAGTGGTTGGGACAGCTATGGCTACACCTTC. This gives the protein CASGWDSYGYTF.

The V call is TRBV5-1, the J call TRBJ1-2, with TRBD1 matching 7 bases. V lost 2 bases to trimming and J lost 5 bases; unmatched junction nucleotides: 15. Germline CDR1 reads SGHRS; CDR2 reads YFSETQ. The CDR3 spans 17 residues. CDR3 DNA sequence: TGCGCCAGCAGCTTATACCCGGACCAGGGGGGTGCGTATGGCTACACCTTC. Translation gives CASSLYPDQGGAYGYTF.

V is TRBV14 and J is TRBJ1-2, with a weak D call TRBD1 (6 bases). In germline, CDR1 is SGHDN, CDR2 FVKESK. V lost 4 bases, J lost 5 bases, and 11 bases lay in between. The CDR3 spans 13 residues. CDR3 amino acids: CASSRGPTYGYTF. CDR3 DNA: TGTGCCAGCAGCCGGGGGCCTACGTATGGCTACACCTTC.

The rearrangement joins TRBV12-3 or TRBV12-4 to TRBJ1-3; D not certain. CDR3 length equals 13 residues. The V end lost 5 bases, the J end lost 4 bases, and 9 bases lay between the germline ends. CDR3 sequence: CASSHSPGNTIYF. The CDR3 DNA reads TGTGCCAGCAGTCACTCCCCGGGAAACACCATATATTTT.

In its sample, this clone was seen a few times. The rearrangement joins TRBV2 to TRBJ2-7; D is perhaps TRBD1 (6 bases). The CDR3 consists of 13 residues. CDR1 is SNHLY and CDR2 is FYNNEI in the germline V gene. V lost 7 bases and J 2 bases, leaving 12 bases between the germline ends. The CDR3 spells CASTTGRTYEQYV. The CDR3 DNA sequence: TGTGCCAGCACAACAGGGAGAACCTACGAGCAGTACGTC.